These 16 T cell receptor beta chains originate from one sample sequenced in a study of T cells in tuberculosis. Time point reported: new active TB diagnosis, blood taken before or within 7 days of starting treatment. The protocol was immunoSEQ multiplex PCR, while the TCRdb copy is restricted to in-frame clones and leaves out a portion. Of tens of thousands of clones listed, approximately 90% are singletons. Specimen: PBMCs, collected at tuberculosis diagnosis. These receptors were collected from an adult with tuberculosis.

DNA for the CDR3: TGTGCCAGCAGCTTAAGCCCCCCCATGGCGGGGAACTATGGCTACACCTTC. It yields the protein CASSLSPPMAGNYGYTF. The chain joins TRBV7-6 to TRBJ1-2; no clear D. The CDR3 runs to 17 residues. Deletions cut 2 bases from V and 2 bases from J, with 18 bases between. CDR1 and CDR2 (germline): SGHVS, FNYEAQ.

The rearrangement joins TRBV18 to TRBJ1-4; TRBD1 agrees at 9 bases. Germline CDR1 KGHSH, CDR2 LQKENI. Trimming cost V 7 bases and J 6 bases; bases outside gene matches: 6. This CDR3 has 14 residues. CDR3 sequence: CASLNRGRDEKLFF. The CDR3 bases are TGTGCCAGCTTAAACAGGGGGCGAGATGAAAAACTGTTTTTT.

The V gene is TRBV11-2, the J gene TRBJ1-1; D may be TRBD1 (5 bases). The germline gives CDR1 SGHAT, CDR2 FQNNGV. CDR3 length: 15 residues. V was shortened by 3 bases and J by 4 bases, with 15 bases between the two germline ends. CDR3 sequence: CASSLDDVRGTEAFF. The CDR3 DNA sequence: TGTGCCAGCAGCTTGGACGATGTAAGGGGCACTGAAGCTTTCTTT. The complete variable domain, with remaining parts taken from reference TRBV11-2 and TRBJ1-1, reads EAGVAQSPRYKIIEKRQSVAFWCNPISGHATLYWYQQILGQGPKLLIQFQNNGVVDDSQLPKDRFSAERLKGVDSTLKIQPAKLEDSAVYLCASSLDDVRGTEAFFGQGTRLTVV.

The gene calls are TRBV6-5 and TRBJ1-2; D call uncertain. The CDR3 loop spans 12 amino acids. Germline lookup yields CDR1 MNHEY and CDR2 SVGAGI. The V end was cut by 6 bases, the J end by 8 bases, with 13 bases between. The CDR3 nucleotides read TGTGCCAGCAGGGAGGGATCGCAAGGCTACACCTTC. This codes for CASREGSQGYTF.

The J gene is TRBJ2-4, the V gene TRBV2, with 11 bases matching TRBD2. The V segment lost 6 bases and the J segment 0 bases; nucleotides outside the gene matches: 4. The germline gives CDR1 SNHLY, CDR2 FYNNEI. The CDR3 contains 16 residues. The CDR3 DNA sequence: TGTGCCAGCAGGGGGACTAGCGGACTAGCCAAAAACATTCAGTACTTC. Protein: CASRGTSGLAKNIQYF.

The chain carries TRBV19 and TRBJ2-2; D is possibly TRBD1 (5 bases). Trimming removed 8 bases from V and 0 bases from J, with 13 bases in between. The length of the CDR3 is 15 residues. Germline loops: CDR1 LNHDA, CDR2 SQIVND (reference sequence). The CDR3 is CASLAGNPNTGELFF. In DNA, the CDR3 is TGTGCCAGTCTCGCAGGGAACCCGAACACCGGGGAGCTGTTTTTT.

The sample holds one count of this clone. The CDR3 region has the DNA TGCGCCAGCAGTGAGTCGCGGACTAGCGGGACAGATACGCAGTATTTT. Translating it yields CASSESRTSGTDTQYF. The chain recombines TRBV10-2 with TRBJ2-3, with TRBD2 matching over 11 bases. CDR1 and CDR2 (germline): WSHSY, SAAADI. Germline trimming cut 0 bases from V and 3 bases from J; bases unmatched to any gene: 2. This CDR3 is 16 amino acids long.

This chain's CDR3 is CASSFEDSSYEQYV. The CDR3 nucleotides read TGTGCCAGCAGTTTCGAGGACAGTTCCTACGAGCAGTACGTC. The rearrangement links TRBV6-6 to TRBJ2-7; maybe TRBD1 (6 bases). The germline V gene has CDR1 MNHNY and CDR2 SVGAGI (reference sequence). The CDR3 loop spans 14 amino acids. V lost 4 bases, J lost 1 base, and 11 bases lay in between.

The chain uses TRBV30 and TRBJ1-2; D is undetermined. The length of the CDR3 is 12 residues. Per germline, CDR1 GTSNPN and CDR2 SVGIG (reference sequence). V was shortened by 1 base and J by 1 base, with 4 bases between the two germline ends. As DNA, the CDR3 is TGTGCCTGGAGTGGAGTTAACTATGGCTACACCTTC. Its protein product is CAWSGVNYGYTF.

This rearrangement joins TRBV6-6 to TRBJ1-1, with D perhaps TRBD1 (6 bases). Trimming cost V 8 bases and J 6 bases, with 19 bases left between them. This CDR3 has 14 residues. Germline CDR1 MNHNY, CDR2 SVGAGI (reference sequence). The CDR3 nucleotides are TGTGCCAGCTCCCTTACGGGGGGGCGAGCTGAAGCTTTCTTT. This translates into CASSLTGGRAEAFF.

The rearrangement uses TRBV7-8 and TRBJ1-5, with 7 positions matching TRBD1. With V trimmed by 1 base and J by 5 bases, 8 bases remained unmatched. CDR3 length equals 16 residues. Germline assignment: CDR1 SGHVS and CDR2 FQNEAQ. CDR3 amino acids: CASSLGQGRRDQPQHF. Written as DNA, the CDR3 is TGTGCCAGCAGCTTAGGACAGGGAAGACGCGATCAGCCCCAGCATTTT.

This sequence joins TRBV30 and TRBJ2-3; 16 bases match TRBD2. Per the germline V gene, CDR1 is GTSNPN and CDR2 is SVGIG (reference sequence). CDR3 length: 16 amino acids. With 5 bases clipped from V and 6 bases from J, the junction kept 8 bases outside the gene matches. CDR3 in amino acids: CAWGTSGGANPDTQYF. The CDR3 bases are TGTGCCTGGGGGACTAGCGGGGGGGCCAACCCCGATACGCAGTATTTT.

This clone has just one count. V is TRBV6-1 and J is TRBJ2-3, with TRBD1 matching 11 bases. CDR3 length: 15 residues. The germline gives CDR1 MNHNS, CDR2 SASEGT. With 7 bases clipped from V and 5 bases from J, the junction kept 8 bases outside the gene matches. Here the CDR3 DNA reads TGTGCCAGCAATACCGGGACAGGGGGTAGAGATACGCAGTATTTT. Its translation: CASNTGTGGRDTQYF.

The chain links TRBV19 to TRBJ2-1, with TRBD1 as a possible D gene (5 bases). Per the germline V gene, CDR1 is LNHDA and CDR2 is SQIVND (reference sequence). V was pared by 6 bases and J by 1 base, with 10 bases between. The CDR3 contains 14 residues. The CDR3 here is CASRMAGSYNEQFF. Written as DNA, the CDR3 is TGTGCCAGTAGGATGGCAGGGTCCTACAATGAGCAGTTCTTC.

The CDR3: CASSTGGAIYGYTF. DNA of the CDR3: TGTGCCAGCAGCACAGGGGGCGCGATCTATGGCTACACCTTC. This chain links TRBV6-5 with TRBJ1-2, with 9 bases matching TRBD1. The CDR3 runs 14 residues. The V segment lost 6 bases and the J segment 4 bases; nucleotides outside the gene matches: 6. The V gene's germline CDR1 is MNHEY and CDR2 SVGAGI.

The V gene is TRBV27, the J gene TRBJ2-2; 15 bases map to TRBD2. The ends lost 6 bases at V and 7 bases at J; junction bases unmatched: 6. Germline V CDR1 and CDR2: MNHEY, SMNVEV (reference sequence). The CDR3 is 16 residues long. The CDR3 loop is CASRGTSGGYVGELFF. The CDR3 DNA reads TGTGCCAGCAGGGGGACTAGCGGGGGGTATGTCGGGGAGCTGTTTTTT.